This TCR beta chain was observed in a study of blood T cell repertoires in COVID-19 (dated by TCRdb to the early 2020s). With respect to the entire study: Samples from collaborators originated in the United States, Italy and Spain and spanned both the acute and convalescent phases of COVID-19. The prospective study material was composed of cDNA or gDNA derived from T cells, B-cell-depleted T cells, or PBMCs. Subjects who had been exposed to COVID-19, were actively infected with it, or had recovered from it provided the deeply sampled blood TCRbeta repertoires that made up the dataset. A freely available public database, intended as a resource for researchers studying the immune response to SARS-CoV-2, is where the repertoires were released. Samples were obtained from the ongoing ImmuneRACE study (first 160 participants) and from about 1,300 subjects provided by 6 global collaborators. Sample metadata almost always included a de-identified subject ID, COVID-19 status, age in years and sex. Where available, HLA class I and class II types were taken from metadata supplied by the sample provider and were not determined by assay-based typing.

TCRbeta CDR3 regions were amplified from genomic DNA using the immunoSEQ Assay, a bias-controlled multiplex PCR. As for how the authors treated the data: The number of nucleated cells in each sample was estimated by amplification of reference gene primers within the assay. To quantify the absolute abundance of each unique TCRbeta CDR3 rearrangement, sequence reads were collapsed and filtered. Productive Simpson clonality was computed per sample as the square root of Simpson's diversity index over productive rearrangements. TCRdb carries this immuneACCESS record with in-frame sequences only. Its versions omit some clonotypes, under half of them owing to an unresolved V gene in the studies checked, with the rest unexplained. For V, J and clone size, that table is used; D and trimming come from the DNA. This sample gives around 130,000 clones in total; just under 90% of them show up just once. Less than 2.5% of the sample is taken by the ten largest.

From the germline V gene, CDR1 is SGDLS and CDR2 is YYNGEE. V gives up 0 bases and J gives up 0 bases, and the segment between their germline ends measures 9 bases. The CDR3 runs 15 residues from the cysteine to the phenylalanine. The DNA shown is the 45-base CDR3, in frame from base 1. As for this clone: Its antigen has not been determined. Base qualities are missing; no much larger clone stands one base away.

The paper as a whole reports these results and caveats: How much clinical and demographic metadata was included differed by source and by participant, and the metadata was provided uncurated.

Each collaborating institution followed its own protocols to collect whole blood in K2EDTA tubes. For TCRbeta analysis, collaborator samples were shipped as frozen whole blood, as isolated PBMCs, or as DNA extracted from either sample type. The receptor was isolated from a woman aged 50 to 60 with acute or convalescent COVID-19. The specimen was peripheral blood. This receptor chain uses TRBV9 and TRBJ1-2, and possibly TRBD1, on 5 matching bases. The CDR3 region reads CASSVGQIANYGYTF. The sequenced DNA is TGTGCCAGCAGCGTAGGACAGATAGCTAACTATGGCTACACCTTC.